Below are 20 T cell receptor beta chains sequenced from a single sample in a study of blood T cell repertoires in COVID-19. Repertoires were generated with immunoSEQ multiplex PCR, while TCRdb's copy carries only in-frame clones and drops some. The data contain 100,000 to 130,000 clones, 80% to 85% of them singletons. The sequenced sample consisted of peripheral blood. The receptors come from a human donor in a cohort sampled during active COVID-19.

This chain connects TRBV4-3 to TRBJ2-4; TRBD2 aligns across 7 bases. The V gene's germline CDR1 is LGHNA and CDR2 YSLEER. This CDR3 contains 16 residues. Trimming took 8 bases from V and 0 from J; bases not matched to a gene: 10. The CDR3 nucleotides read TGCGCCAGCGCCAGCTCTAGCGGAGTAGCCAAAAACATTCAGTACTTC. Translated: CASASSSGVAKNIQYF.

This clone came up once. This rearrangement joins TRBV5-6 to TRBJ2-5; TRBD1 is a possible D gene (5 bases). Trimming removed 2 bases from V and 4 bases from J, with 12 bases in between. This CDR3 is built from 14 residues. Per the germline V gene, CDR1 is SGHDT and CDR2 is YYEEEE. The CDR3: CASSFLDSRETQYF. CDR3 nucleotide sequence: TGTGCCAGCAGCTTCCTCGACAGCCGAGAGACCCAGTACTTC.

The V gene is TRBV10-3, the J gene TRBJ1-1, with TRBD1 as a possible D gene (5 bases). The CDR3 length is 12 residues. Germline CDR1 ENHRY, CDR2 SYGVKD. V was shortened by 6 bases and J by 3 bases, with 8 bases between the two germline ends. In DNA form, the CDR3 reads TGTGCCATCAGGGGACTGGACACTGAAGCTTTCTTT. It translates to CAIRGLDTEAFF.

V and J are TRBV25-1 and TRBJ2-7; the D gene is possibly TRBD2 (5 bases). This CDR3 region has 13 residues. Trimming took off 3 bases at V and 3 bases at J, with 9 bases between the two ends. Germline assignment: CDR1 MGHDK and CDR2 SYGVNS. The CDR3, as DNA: TGTGCCAGCAGTGACCCGGGAAGCTACGAGCAGTACTTC. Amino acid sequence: CASSDPGSYEQYF.

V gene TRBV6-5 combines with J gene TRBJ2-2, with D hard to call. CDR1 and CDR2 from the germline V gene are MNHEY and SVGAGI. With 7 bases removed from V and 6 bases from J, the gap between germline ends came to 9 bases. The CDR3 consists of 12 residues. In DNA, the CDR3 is TGTGCCAGCACCGAGAGCGCCGGGGAGCTGTTTTTT. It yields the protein CASTESAGELFF.

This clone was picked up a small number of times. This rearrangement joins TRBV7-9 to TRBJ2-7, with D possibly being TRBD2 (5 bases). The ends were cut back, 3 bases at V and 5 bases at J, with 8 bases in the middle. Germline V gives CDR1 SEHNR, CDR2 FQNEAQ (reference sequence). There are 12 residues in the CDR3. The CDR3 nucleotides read TGTGCCAGCAGCTTTGCCGGGAACGAGCAGTACTTC. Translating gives CASSFAGNEQYF.

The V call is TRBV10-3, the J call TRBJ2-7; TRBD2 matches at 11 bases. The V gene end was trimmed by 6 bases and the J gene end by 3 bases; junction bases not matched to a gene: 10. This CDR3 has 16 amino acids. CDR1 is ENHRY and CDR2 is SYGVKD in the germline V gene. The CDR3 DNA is TGTGCCATCAGCAACACGGGACTAGCGGCCTACTACGAGCAGTACTTC. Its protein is CAISNTGLAAYYEQYF.

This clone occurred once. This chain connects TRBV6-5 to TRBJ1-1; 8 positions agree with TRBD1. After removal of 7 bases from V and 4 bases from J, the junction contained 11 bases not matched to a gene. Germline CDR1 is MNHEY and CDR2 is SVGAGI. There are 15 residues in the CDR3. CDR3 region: CASTNPGGLRTEAFF. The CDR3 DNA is TGTGCCAGCACCAACCCAGGGGGCTTGCGCACTGAAGCTTTCTTT.

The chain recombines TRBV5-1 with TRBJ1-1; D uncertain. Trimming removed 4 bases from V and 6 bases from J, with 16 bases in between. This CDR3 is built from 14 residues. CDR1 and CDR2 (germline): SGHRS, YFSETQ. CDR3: CASSLGTDPPEAFF. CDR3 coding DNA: TGCGCCAGCAGCCTAGGAACCGACCCCCCTGAAGCTTTCTTT.

The CDR3 DNA is TGCGCCAGCAGTGATCGGGGACAGGGGTGTAGAAACAACTACGAGCAGTACTTC. This gives the protein CASSDRGQGCRNNYEQYF. J is TRBJ2-7 and V is TRBV10-2; TRBD1 aligns across 10 bases. This CDR3 contains 18 residues. V dropped 3 bases and J dropped 3; count of bases not matched to a gene: 14. Germline loops: CDR1 WSHSY, CDR2 SAAADI.

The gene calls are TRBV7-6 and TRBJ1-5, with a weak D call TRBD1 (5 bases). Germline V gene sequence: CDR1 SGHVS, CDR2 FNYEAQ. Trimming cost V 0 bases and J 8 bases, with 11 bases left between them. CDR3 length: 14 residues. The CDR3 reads CASSLAGVGKPQHF. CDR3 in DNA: TGTGCCAGCAGCTTAGCAGGGGTTGGGAAGCCCCAGCATTTT.

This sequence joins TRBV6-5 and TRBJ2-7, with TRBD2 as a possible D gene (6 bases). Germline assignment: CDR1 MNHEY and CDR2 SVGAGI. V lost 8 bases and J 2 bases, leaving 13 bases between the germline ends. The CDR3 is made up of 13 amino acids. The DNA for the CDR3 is TGTGCCAGCGGGACTCGGGCCACCTACGAGCAGTACTTC. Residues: CASGTRATYEQYF.

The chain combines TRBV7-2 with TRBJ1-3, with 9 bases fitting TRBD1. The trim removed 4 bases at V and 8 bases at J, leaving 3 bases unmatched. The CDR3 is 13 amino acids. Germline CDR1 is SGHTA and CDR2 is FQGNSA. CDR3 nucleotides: TGTGCCAGCAGCTCGGGACAGGGCGACACCATATATTTT. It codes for CASSSGQGDTIYF.

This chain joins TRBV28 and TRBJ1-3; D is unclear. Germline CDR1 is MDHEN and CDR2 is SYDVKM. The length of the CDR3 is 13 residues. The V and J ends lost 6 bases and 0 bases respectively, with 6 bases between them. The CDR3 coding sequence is TGTGCCAGCAGCGTTAGCTCTGGAAACACCATATATTTT. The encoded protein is CASSVSSGNTIYF.

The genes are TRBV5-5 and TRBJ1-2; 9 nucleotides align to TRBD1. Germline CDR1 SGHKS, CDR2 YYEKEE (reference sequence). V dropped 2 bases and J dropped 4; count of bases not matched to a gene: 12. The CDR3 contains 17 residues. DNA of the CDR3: TGTGCCAGCAGCTTAGTACCGGGACAGGGATCTTCCTATGGCTACACCTTC. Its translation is CASSLVPGQGSSYGYTF.

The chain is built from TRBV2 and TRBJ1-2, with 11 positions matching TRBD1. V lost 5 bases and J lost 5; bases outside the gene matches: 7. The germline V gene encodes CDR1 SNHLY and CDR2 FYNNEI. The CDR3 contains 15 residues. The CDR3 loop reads CASSQGTGGLYGYTF. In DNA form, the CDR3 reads TGTGCCAGCAGTCAGGGGACAGGGGGACTTTATGGCTACACCTTC.

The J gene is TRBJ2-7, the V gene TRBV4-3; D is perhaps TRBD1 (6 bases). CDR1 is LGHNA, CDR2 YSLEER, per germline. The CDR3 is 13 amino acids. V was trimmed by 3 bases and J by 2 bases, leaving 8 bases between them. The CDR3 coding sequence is TGCGCCAGCAGCCAGACAGGAACCTACGAGCAGTACTTC. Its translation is CASSQTGTYEQYF.

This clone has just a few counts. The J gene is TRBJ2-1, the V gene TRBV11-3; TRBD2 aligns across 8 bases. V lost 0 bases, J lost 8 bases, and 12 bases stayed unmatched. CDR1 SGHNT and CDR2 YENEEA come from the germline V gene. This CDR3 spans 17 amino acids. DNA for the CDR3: TGTGCCAGCAGCTTAGATAGTGGCGCGGGAGGTGTGGATGAGCAGTTCTTC. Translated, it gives CASSLDSGAGGVDEQFF.

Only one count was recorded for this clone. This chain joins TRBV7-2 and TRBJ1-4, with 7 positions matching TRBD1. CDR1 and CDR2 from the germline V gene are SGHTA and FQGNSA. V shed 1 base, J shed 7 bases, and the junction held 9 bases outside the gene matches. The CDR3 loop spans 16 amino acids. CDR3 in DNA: TGTGCCAGCAGCTTAGACGCCGTAGGGGGCGTTGAAAAACTGTTTTTT. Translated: CASSLDAVGGVEKLFF.

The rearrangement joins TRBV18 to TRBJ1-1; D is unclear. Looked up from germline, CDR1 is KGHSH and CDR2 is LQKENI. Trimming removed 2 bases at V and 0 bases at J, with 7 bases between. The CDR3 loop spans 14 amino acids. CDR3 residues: CASSPMALNTEAFF. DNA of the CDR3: TGTGCCAGCTCACCAATGGCCTTGAACACTGAAGCTTTCTTT.